A selection of T cell receptor beta chains follows, all from one sample in a study of blood T cell repertoires in COVID-19. Sequencing used immunoSEQ multiplex PCR; TCRdb keeps in-frame clones, though not all of them. The sample consists of nearly 350,000 clones, around 82% of them appearing once. Input material: peripheral blood. These receptors were obtained from a man aged 30-40 years with active or convalescent COVID-19. Each CDR3 is given with its conserved first and last residue. D genes are given only for firm matches. Clone size is stated in some rows and not others, as once, few, many or a class when expanded.

TRBD1	TRBV7-9	-	TRBJ1-3	TGTGCCAGCAGCCCACGACAGGGGGCAGGAAACACCATATATTTT	CASSPRQGAGNTIYF
-	TRBV30	-	TRBJ2-7	TGTGCCTGGAGTGTAGGGGGCGAGCAGTACTTC	CAWSVGGEQYF
-	TRBV9	-	TRBJ2-2	TGTGCCAGCAACTCACGGCCCTCTGCAGGGACCGGGGAGCTGTTTTTT	CASNSRPSAGTGELFF
-	TRBV30	once	TRBJ2-7	TGTGCCTGGAATAGGGGCACCAGCTCCTACGAGCAGTACTTC	CAWNRGTSSYEQYF
TRBD1	TRBV11-1	-	TRBJ2-7	TGTGCCAGCAGCTTAAGGACAGGGGAAGCCTACGAGCAGTACTTC	CASSLRTGEAYEQYF
TRBD2	TRBV11-3	-	TRBJ2-2	TGTGCCAGCAGCACCCTTAGCGGGGCTAACACCGGGGAGCTGTTTTTT	CASSTLSGANTGELFF
TRBD1	TRBV5-1	-	TRBJ2-5	TGCGCCAGCAGCTTAAGACAGGGGTTCGGAGAGACCCAGTACTTC	CASSLRQGFGETQYF
-	TRBV6-5	many	TRBJ1-4	TGTGCCAGCAGTTACTCGATCGAAGCGGAAAAACTGTTTTTT	CASSYSIEAEKLFF
TRBD1	TRBV6-5	-	TRBJ2-5	TGTGCCAGCACCAAGCAGGGGGCAAGGGAGACCCAGTACTTC	CASTKQGARETQYF
TRBD1	TRBV18	-	TRBJ1-5	TGTGCCAGCTCAACAGGGGGAGATCAGCCCCAGCATTTT	CASSTGGDQPQHF
-	TRBV28	-	TRBJ1-5	TGTGCCAGCACATGGGGGAGGTATCAGCCCCAGCATTTT	CASTWGRYQPQHF